This T cell receptor (beta chain) came from a study of T-cell memory formation after mild COVID-19. General study points: CD4/CD8 balance held among clones contracting day 15 to 85, and later expanders leaned CD4+.

Germline lookup yields CDR1 MNHEY and CDR2 SVGAGI. V shed 6 bases, J shed 9 bases, and the junction held 16 bases outside the gene matches. This CDR3 is built from 16 residues. This clonotype was counted only a few times. Its antigen remains unknown. TCRdb independently ran MiXCR on the 5' RACE reads; one entry per CDR3 protein. The sample has 300,000 to 400,000 distinct CDR3 sequences, 15% to 20% seen once. Sequenced sample: PBMCs or a T cell subset sorted from them (not recorded which). The clonotype originates from a man aged 18 to 30 who had mild COVID-19 (a few samples of this study predate the infection). Cell type and time point are not known. The V gene is TRBV6-5, the J gene TRBJ2-4, with TRBD2 matching over 8 bases. The CDR3 DNA sequence: TGTGCCAGCAGAAAAGACGTAAGCGTGGCGGGAGGCATTCAGTACTTC. This translates into CASRKDVSVAGGIQYF.